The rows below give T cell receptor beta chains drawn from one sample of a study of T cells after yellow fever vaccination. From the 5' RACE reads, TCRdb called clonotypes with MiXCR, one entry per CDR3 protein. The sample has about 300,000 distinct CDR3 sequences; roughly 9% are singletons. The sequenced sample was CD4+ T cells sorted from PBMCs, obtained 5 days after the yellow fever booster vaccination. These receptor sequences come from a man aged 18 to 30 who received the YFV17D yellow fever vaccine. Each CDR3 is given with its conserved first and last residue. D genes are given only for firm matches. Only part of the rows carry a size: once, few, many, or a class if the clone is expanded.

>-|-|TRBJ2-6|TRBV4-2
TGTGCCAGCAGCCAAACAGGTGGGGCCAACGTCCTGACTTTC
CASSQTGGANVLTF
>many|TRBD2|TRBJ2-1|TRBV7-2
TGTGCCAGCAGCCTGGGACTAGCGGGGTCTGAGCAGTTCTTC
CASSLGLAGSEQFF
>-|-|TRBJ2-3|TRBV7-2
TGTGCCAGCAGCTTAGGGATTCGCACAGATACGCAGTATTTT
CASSLGIRTDTQYF
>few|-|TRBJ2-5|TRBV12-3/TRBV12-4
TGTGCCAGCAGTTTGGTTTCTGGGGTGGACCAGTACTTC
CASSLVSGVDQYF
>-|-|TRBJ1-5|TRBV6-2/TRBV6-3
TGTGCCAGCAGTTACACAGGATATAGCAATCAGCCCCAGCATTTT
CASSYTGYSNQPQHF
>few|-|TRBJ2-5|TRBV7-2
TGTGCCAGCAGCTTAAGGAATGACAGGACCCAGTACTTC
CASSLRNDRTQYF
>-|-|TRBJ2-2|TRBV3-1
TGTGCCAGCAGCCAAGCGTGGCAAAGGACCGGGGAGCTGTTTTTT
CASSQAWQRTGELFF
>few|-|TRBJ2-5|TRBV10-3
TGTGCCATCAGCGCCGGGACCCCCGGGGCGAAGACCCAGTACTTC
CAISAGTPGAKTQYF
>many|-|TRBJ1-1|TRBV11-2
TGTGCCAGCACCCGCCGAGGTGGAGAGAACACTGAAGCTTTCTTT
CASTRRGGENTEAFF
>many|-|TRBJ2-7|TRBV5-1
TGCGCCAGCAGCGTTACTGAAACCTACGAGCAGTACTTC
CASSVTETYEQYF
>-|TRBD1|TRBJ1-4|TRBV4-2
TGTGCCAGCAGCCAATGGACAGGGTTTAGGGAAAAACTGTTTTTT
CASSQWTGFREKLFF
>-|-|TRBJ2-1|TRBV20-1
TGCAGTGGGATGAACAGGGGACTCAATGAGCAGTTCTTC
CSGMNRGLNEQFF
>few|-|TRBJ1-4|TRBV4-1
TGCGCCAGCAGCATGGGGACCTCAACTAATGAAAAACTGTTTTTT
CASSMGTSTNEKLFF
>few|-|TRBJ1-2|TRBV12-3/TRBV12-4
TGTGCCAGCAGCCCCTCGGCCTATGGCTACACCTTC
CASSPSAYGYTF
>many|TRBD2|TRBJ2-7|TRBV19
TGTGCCAGTAGTATTTACCCTAGCGGGGGCCCGGTTCTCGAGCAGTACTTC
CASSIYPSGGPVLEQYF
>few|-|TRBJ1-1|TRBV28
TGTGCCAGCATCGCGACGGACACTGAAGCTTTCTTT
CASIATDTEAFF